This T cell receptor (beta chain) was sequenced for a study of CD8 T cells in Susac syndrome. In blood CD8+ and CD4+ T cells, TCR beta underwent sequencing. Both CD4+ and CD8+ T cells were negatively isolated, and TEMRA cells underwent FACS enrichment. Random hexamers were used to reverse transcribe 0.5 to 1 ug of RNA. The method of amplification for TCR beta CDR3 was immunoSEQ multiplex PCR, covering 54 Vbeta and 13 Jbeta. TCRdb recomputed calls from the immunoSEQ multiplex PCR reads with MiXCR, one row per CDR3 protein. The data show roughly 250,000 distinct CDR3 sequences, about 96% seen once. Germline CDR1 KGHSH, CDR2 LQKENI. CDR3 length: 15 amino acids. Unmatched junction bases numbered 14, after V lost 5 bases and J lost 10 bases.

This chain links TRBV18 with TRBJ2-1; 7 bases are a match to TRBD2. Sequences were obtained from CD4+ T cells from PBMCs. This TCR derives from a human donor with Susac syndrome. This chain's CDR3 is CASSTTGGLKGEQFF. In DNA, the CDR3 is TGTGCCAGCTCAACGACCGGGGGGTTAAAGGGGGAGCAGTTCTTC. Together with reference TRBV18 and TRBJ2-1, the CDR3 gives the full variable domain: NAGVMQNPRHLVRRRGQEARLRCSPMKGHSHVYWYRQLPEEGLKFMVYLQKENIIDESGMPKERFSAEFPKEGPSILRIQQVVRGDSAAYFCASSTTGGLKGEQFFGPGTRLTVL.